This TCR beta chain was identified in a study of blood T cells in healthy people across ages. Then a second PCR, running roughly 7 to 11 cycles, was carried out with a sample-barcoded 5' primer and a J-beta primer mix. TCRdb independently ran MiXCR on the 5' RACE reads; one entry per CDR3 protein. The profile shows over 1,200,000 distinct CDR3 sequences, approximately 60% of them singletons. Notes on the study in general: Age showed a roughly linear inverse relationship with TCR beta diversity per million T cells. CMV status of donors was not determined, possibly confounding expanded clonotype changes. Researchers judged that diversity estimates from one million T cells fell short of true values. Unsorted PBMC input precluded a conclusive naive versus antigen-experienced comparison.

With respect to this clonotype: Its antigen is still unknown.

The sequencing sample was made of blood. The sequence came from a man aged 18 to 30 in good health.

CDR3 coding DNA: TGTGCCAGCAGCTTAATATCCTCCGGCTACACCTTC. Its translation: CASSLISSGYTF. V gene TRBV11-1 combines with J gene TRBJ1-2, with D unclear. V lost 2 bases, J lost 8 bases, and 9 bases lay in between. The CDR3 extends over 12 amino acids. Per the germline V gene, CDR1 is SGHAT and CDR2 is FQDESV (reference sequence).